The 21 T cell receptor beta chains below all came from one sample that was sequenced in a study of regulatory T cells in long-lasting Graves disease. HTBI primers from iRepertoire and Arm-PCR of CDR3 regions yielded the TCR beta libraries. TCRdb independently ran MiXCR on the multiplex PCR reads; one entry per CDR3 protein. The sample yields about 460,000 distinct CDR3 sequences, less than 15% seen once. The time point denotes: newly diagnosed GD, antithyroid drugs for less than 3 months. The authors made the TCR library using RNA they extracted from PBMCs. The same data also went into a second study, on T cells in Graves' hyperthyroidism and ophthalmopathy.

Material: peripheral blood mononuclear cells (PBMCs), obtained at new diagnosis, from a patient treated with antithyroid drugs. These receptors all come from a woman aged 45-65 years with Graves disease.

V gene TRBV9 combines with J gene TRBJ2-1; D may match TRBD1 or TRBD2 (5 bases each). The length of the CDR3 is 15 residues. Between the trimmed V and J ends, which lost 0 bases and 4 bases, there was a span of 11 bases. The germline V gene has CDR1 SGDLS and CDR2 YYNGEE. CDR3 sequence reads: CASSVDRWGYNEQFF. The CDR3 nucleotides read TGTGCCAGCAGCGTAGATAGGTGGGGGTACAATGAGCAGTTCTTC.

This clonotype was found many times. Written as DNA, the CDR3 is TGCGCCAGCAGCTTGGGACAGGAAGCTAACTATGGCTACACCTTC. The encoded protein is CASSLGQEANYGYTF. V and J are TRBV5-1 and TRBJ1-2, with D possibly TRBD1 on 6 matching bases. Germline values: CDR1 SGHRS, CDR2 YFSETQ. Trimming left V 0 bases short and J 0 bases short, with 9 bases between. This CDR3 is built from 15 residues.

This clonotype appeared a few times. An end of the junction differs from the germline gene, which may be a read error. The CDR3 coding sequence is TGTGCCGGCAGCCCAGGGGGCGCCGGATCTCCTAATGAAAAACTGTTTTTT. Its protein is CAGSPGGAGSPNEKLFF. The chain is built from TRBV11-1 and TRBJ1-4, with 8 positions matching TRBD1. Germline V gene lookup returns CDR1 SGHAT and CDR2 FQDESV (reference sequence). The CDR3 contains 17 residues.

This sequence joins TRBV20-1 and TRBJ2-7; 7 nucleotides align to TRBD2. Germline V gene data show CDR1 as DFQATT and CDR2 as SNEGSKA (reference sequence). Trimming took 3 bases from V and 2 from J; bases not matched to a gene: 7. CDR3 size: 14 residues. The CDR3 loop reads CSASVAGLPYEQYF. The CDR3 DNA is TGCAGTGCTAGCGTAGCGGGCCTACCCTACGAGCAGTACTTC.

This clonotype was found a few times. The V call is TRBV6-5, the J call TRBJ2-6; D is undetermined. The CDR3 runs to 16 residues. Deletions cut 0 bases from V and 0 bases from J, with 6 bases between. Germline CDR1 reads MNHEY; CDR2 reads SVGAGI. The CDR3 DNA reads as TGTGCCAGCAGTTACTCGGCATTCTCTGGGGCCAACGTCCTGACTTTC. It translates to CASSYSAFSGANVLTF.

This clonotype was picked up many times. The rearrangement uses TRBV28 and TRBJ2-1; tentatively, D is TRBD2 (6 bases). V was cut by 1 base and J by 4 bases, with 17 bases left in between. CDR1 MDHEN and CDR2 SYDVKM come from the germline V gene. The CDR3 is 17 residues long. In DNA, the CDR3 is TGTGCCAGCAGTTTATCTGGCGGGAACCTGAGGTACAATGAGCAGTTCTTC. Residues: CASSLSGGNLRYNEQFF.

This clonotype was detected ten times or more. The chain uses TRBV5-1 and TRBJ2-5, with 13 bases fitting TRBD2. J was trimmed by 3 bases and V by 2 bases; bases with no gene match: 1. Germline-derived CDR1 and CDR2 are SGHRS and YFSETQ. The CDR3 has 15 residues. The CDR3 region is CASSFGTSGKETQYF. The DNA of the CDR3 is TGCGCCAGCAGCTTTGGGACTAGCGGGAAAGAGACCCAGTACTTC.

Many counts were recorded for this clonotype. The CDR3 loop reads CASYREGSYNEQFF. In nucleotides, the CDR3 is TGTGCCAGCTATCGGGAGGGGTCCTACAATGAGCAGTTCTTC. The chain combines TRBV27 with TRBJ2-1; the match to TRBD2 covers 8 bases. CDR1 and CDR2 from the germline V gene are MNHEY and SMNVEV (reference sequence). V lost 8 bases to trimming and J lost 1 base; unmatched junction nucleotides: 4. The CDR3 is 14 residues long.

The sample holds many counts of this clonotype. The CDR3 coding sequence is TGTGCCATCAGTGAGTCGTATGGAACAGACTCCAACTCTGGGGCCAACGTCCTGACTTTC. Translated: CAISESYGTDSNSGANVLTF. V is TRBV10-3 and J is TRBJ2-6; D call uncertain. CDR3 length equals 20 residues. Trimming pared 0 bases from V and 0 bases from J, leaving 18 bases between. CDR1 is ENHRY, CDR2 SYGVKD, per germline.

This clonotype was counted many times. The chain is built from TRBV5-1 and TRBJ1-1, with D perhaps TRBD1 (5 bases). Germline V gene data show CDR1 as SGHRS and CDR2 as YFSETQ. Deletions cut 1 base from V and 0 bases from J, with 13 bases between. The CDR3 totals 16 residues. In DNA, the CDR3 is TGCGCCAGCAGCTTGCGGGGCTCCTTGGTGAACACTGAAGCTTTCTTT. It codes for CASSLRGSLVNTEAFF.

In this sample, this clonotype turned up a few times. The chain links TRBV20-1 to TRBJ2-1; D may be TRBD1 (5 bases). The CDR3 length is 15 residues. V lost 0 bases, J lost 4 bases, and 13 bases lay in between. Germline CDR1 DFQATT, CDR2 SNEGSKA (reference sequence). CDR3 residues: CSARDFAKGYNEQFF. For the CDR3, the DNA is TGCAGTGCTAGAGATTTCGCAAAGGGGTACAATGAGCAGTTCTTC.

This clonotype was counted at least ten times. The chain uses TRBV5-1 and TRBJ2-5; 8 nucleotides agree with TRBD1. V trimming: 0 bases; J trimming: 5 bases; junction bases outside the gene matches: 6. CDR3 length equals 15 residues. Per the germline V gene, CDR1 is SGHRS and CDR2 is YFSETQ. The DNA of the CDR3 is TGCGCCAGCAGCTTGGGACAGGGGAATTGGGAGACCCAGTACTTC. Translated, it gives CASSLGQGNWETQYF. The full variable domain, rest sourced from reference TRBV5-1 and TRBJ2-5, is KAGVTQTPRYLIKTRGQQVTLSCSPISGHRSVSWYQQTPGQGLQFLFEYFSETQRNKGNFPGRFSGRQFSNSRSEMNVSTLELGDSALYLCASSLGQGNWETQYFGPGTRLLVL.

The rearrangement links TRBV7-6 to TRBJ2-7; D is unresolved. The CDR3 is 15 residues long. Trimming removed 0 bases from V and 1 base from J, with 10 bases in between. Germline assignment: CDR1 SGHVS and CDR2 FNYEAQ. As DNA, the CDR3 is TGTGCCAGCAGCTTAGCAGAATACGAATCCTACGAGCAGTACTTC. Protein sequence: CASSLAEYESYEQYF.

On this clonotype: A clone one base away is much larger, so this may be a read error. The CDR3 here is CATSDGANYGYTF. The CDR3 DNA follows: TGTGCCACCAGTGATGGAGCTAACTATGGCTACACCTTC. The rearrangement uses TRBV24-1 and TRBJ1-2; D gene unclear. The germline gives CDR1 KGHDR, CDR2 SFDVKD. Trimming stripped 3 bases from V and 0 bases from J, with 4 bases between. This CDR3 comprises 13 residues.

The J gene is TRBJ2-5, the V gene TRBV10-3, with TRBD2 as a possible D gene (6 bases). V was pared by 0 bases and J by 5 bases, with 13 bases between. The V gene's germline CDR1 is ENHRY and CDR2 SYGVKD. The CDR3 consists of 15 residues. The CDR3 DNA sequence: TGTGCCATCAGTGAGTCGAGGCGGGAAGAGGAGACCCAGTACTTC. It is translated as CAISESRREEETQYF.

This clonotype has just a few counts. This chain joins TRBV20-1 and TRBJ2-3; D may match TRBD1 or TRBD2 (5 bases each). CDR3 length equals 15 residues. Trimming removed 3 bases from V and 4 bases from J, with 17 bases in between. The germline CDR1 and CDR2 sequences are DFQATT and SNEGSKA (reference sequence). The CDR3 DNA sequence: TGCAGTGCTAGCGTCCGCCGGGGCCTACCAGATACGCAGTATTTT. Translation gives CSASVRRGLPDTQYF.

This chain's CDR3 is CASSQLAGVRTGELFF. DNA for the CDR3: TGTGCCAGCAGTCAACTAGCGGGAGTACGCACCGGGGAGCTGTTTTTT. The chain combines TRBV28 with TRBJ2-2; 11 bases are shared with TRBD2. V shed 5 bases, J shed 4 bases, and the junction held 6 bases outside the gene matches. CDR1 and CDR2 from the germline V gene are MDHEN and SYDVKM. CDR3 length: 16 amino acids.

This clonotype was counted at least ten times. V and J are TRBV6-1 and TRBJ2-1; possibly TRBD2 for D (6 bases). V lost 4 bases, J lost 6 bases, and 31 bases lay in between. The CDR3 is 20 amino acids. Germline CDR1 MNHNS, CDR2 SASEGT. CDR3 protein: CASSAGAGFFSGPAPNEQFF. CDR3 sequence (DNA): TGTGCCAGCAGTGCCGGGGCTGGTTTTTTCAGCGGGCCTGCACCCAATGAGCAGTTCTTC.

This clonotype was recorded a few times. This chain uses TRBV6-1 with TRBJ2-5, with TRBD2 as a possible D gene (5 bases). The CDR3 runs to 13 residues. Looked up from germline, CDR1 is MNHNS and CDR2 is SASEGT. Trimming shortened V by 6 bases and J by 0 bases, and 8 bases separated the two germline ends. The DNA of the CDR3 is TGTGCCAGCAGGCGGGCTGACCAAGAGACCCAGTACTTC. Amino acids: CASRRADQETQYF.

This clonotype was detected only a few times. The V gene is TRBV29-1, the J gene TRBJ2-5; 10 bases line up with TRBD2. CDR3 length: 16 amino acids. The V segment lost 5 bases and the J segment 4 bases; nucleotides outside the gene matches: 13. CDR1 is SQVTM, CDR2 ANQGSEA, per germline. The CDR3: CSVRLAGDVFAETQYF. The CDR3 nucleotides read TGCAGCGTTCGGCTAGCGGGAGACGTATTTGCAGAGACCCAGTACTTC.

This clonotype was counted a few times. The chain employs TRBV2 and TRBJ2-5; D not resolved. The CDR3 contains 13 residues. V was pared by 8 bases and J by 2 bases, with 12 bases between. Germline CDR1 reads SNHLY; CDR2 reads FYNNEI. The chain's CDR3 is CASDKGPQETQYF. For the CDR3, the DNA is TGTGCCAGCGATAAAGGGCCGCAAGAGACCCAGTACTTC.